One and the same sample provided the 31 T cell receptor beta chains below, sequenced in a study of OX40 agonist ivuxolimab in advanced cancers. The protocol was immunoSEQ multiplex PCR, while the TCRdb copy is restricted to in-frame clones and leaves out a portion. Among tens of thousands of clones, about 82% were seen once, and the ten largest hold more than 1.5%. This specimen was CD4+ or CD8+ T cells sorted from blood, taken in a trial of the OX40 agonist ivuxolimab. These receptors were taken from an adult with an advanced solid tumor such as melanoma, head and neck, liver or kidney cancer.

The chain employs TRBV9 and TRBJ2-5, with TRBD2 matching over 15 bases. Germline CDR1 is SGDLS and CDR2 is YYNGEE. V lost 2 bases, J lost 3 bases, and 2 bases stayed unmatched. The length of the CDR3 is 16 residues. The CDR3 here is CASSVGLAGGEETQYF. The CDR3 region has the DNA TGTGCCAGCAGCGTGGGACTAGCGGGAGGAGAAGAGACCCAGTACTTC.

The chain combines TRBV5-5 with TRBJ1-1; D is uncertain. In germline, CDR1 is SGHKS, CDR2 YYEKEE (reference sequence). CDR3 length equals 14 residues. V lost 4 bases and J lost 0, with 10 bases in between. CDR3 nucleotides: TGTGCCAGCAGCAGGGTTCTTATGAACACTGAAGCTTTCTTT. Its protein product is CASSRVLMNTEAFF.

The CDR3 here is CASSLGLAGGYEQYF. For the CDR3, the DNA is TGTGCCAGCAGCCTCGGACTAGCGGGAGGTTACGAGCAGTACTTC. J is TRBJ2-7 and V is TRBV7-6; 14 bases align to TRBD2. Germline loops: CDR1 SGHVS, CDR2 FNYEAQ. V lost 5 bases to trimming and J lost 4 bases; unmatched junction nucleotides: 4. The CDR3 totals 15 residues.

The gene calls are TRBV5-4 and TRBJ2-5, with TRBD2 as a possible D gene (5 bases). This CDR3 has 14 amino acids. With 0 bases removed from V and 3 bases from J, the gap between germline ends came to 9 bases. CDR1 SGHNT and CDR2 YYREEE come from the germline V gene (reference sequence). CDR3 nucleotides: TGTGCCAGCAGCTTGGATGGGCGGGAAGAGACCCAGTACTTC. Protein product: CASSLDGREETQYF.

This clone was seen a single time. The J gene is TRBJ1-5, the V gene TRBV6-1; 9 bases agree with TRBD1. The germline CDR1 and CDR2 sequences are MNHNS and SASEGT. The length of the CDR3 is 15 residues. Losses at the gene ends were 5 bases for V and 7 bases for J; bases not matched to a gene: 9. The CDR3 region has the DNA TGTGCCAGCAGTACCGGGACAGGGATCGGGCAGCCCCAGCATTTT. Amino acid sequence: CASSTGTGIGQPQHF.

The CDR3 loop reads CASNTGLGGNYGYTF. The CDR3 DNA reads TGTGCCAGCAATACAGGGTTGGGAGGTAACTATGGCTACACCTTC. V and J are TRBV6-1 and TRBJ1-2; a possible D gene is TRBD1 (6 bases). Per germline, CDR1 MNHNS and CDR2 SASEGT. The V gene lost 7 bases and the J gene lost 1 base, with 16 bases spanning the gap. CDR3 length: 15 amino acids.

This clone was detected only a few times. The V gene is TRBV6-5, the J gene TRBJ1-1; TRBD1 might be the D (5 bases). The V end lost 4 bases, the J end lost 9 bases, and 9 bases lay between the germline ends. This CDR3 is 11 amino acids long. Germline assignment: CDR1 MNHEY and CDR2 SVGAGI. DNA of the CDR3: TGTGCCAGCAGTTGGGCAGGGCAAGCTTTCTTT. This codes for CASSWAGQAFF.

This chain joins TRBV9 and TRBJ2-1; 9 bases map to TRBD2. With V trimmed by 5 bases and J by 4 bases, 4 bases remained unmatched. Per germline, CDR1 SGDLS and CDR2 YYNGEE. CDR3 length: 14 residues. The CDR3 region has the DNA TGTGCCAGCAGTCTAGCGGGGCAGTACAATGAGCAGTTCTTC. This sequence encodes CASSLAGQYNEQFF.

The gene calls are TRBV5-5 and TRBJ2-5; the match to TRBD2 covers 9 bases. Germline-derived CDR1 and CDR2 are SGHKS and YYEKEE (reference sequence). V dropped 2 bases and J dropped 5; count of bases not matched to a gene: 13. The CDR3 covers 17 residues. For the CDR3, the DNA is TGTGCCAGCAGCTTTTCTAGCGGGGTATATTTGGGGGAGACCCAGTACTTC. Its protein product is CASSFSSGVYLGETQYF.

The J gene is TRBJ1-1, the V gene TRBV14; 9 positions match TRBD1. The CDR3 contains 15 residues. Trimming at V came to 5 bases and at J to 3 bases, leaving 7 bases not matched to a gene. Germline V lookup: CDR1 SGHDN, CDR2 FVKESK. As DNA, the CDR3 is TGTGCCAGCAGCTTCCGACAGGGGGGGCACACTGAAGCTTTCTTT. Translated, it gives CASSFRQGGHTEAFF.

The chain is built from TRBV5-4 and TRBJ2-1, with D possibly TRBD1 on 7 matching bases. V was shortened by 3 bases and J by 5 bases, with 18 bases between the two germline ends. Germline V gives CDR1 SGHNT, CDR2 YYREEE (reference sequence). The CDR3 is 16 residues long. CDR3 amino acids: CASSSRQGGIHNEQFF. For the CDR3, the DNA is TGTGCCAGCAGCTCGAGACAGGGAGGTATCCACAATGAGCAGTTCTTC.

The V call is TRBV5-1, the J call TRBJ2-7, with 8 bases identical to TRBD2. The CDR3 totals 14 residues. From germline, CDR1 is SGHRS and CDR2 YFSETQ. V lost 2 bases to trimming and J lost 2 bases; unmatched junction nucleotides: 3. CDR3: CASSFGLATYEQYF. DNA for the CDR3: TGCGCCAGCAGCTTTGGACTAGCTACCTACGAGCAGTACTTC.

The V gene is TRBV2, the J gene TRBJ2-5; possible D gene TRBD2, 6 bases. The V gene lost 5 bases and the J gene lost 5 bases, with 21 bases spanning the gap. CDR3 length: 16 amino acids. Germline CDR1 SNHLY, CDR2 FYNNEI. This CDR3 reads CASSFRDSGTAETQYF. For the CDR3, the DNA is TGTGCCAGCAGTTTCCGGGACTCAGGCACGGCGGAGACCCAGTACTTC. Based on the CDR3 plus reference TRBV2 and TRBJ2-5, the full variable domain is EPEVTQTPSHQVTQMGQEVILRCVPISNHLYFYWYRQILGQKVEFLVSFYNNEISEKSEIFDDQFSVERPDGSNFTLKIRSTKLEDSAMYFCASSFRDSGTAETQYFGPGTRLLVL.

V usage is TRBV19 and J usage is TRBJ2-7; 8 bases match TRBD1. The ends lost 5 bases at V and 6 bases at J; junction bases unmatched: 6. This CDR3 has 13 residues. Looked up from germline, CDR1 is LNHDA and CDR2 is SQIVND (reference sequence). CDR3 nucleotides: TGTGCCAGTAGTTCTCAGGGGGCGGGCGAGCAGTACTTC. Translation gives CASSSQGAGEQYF.

This clone was seen once. The chain employs TRBV19 and TRBJ2-1; maybe TRBD1 (6 bases). Deletions cut 5 bases from V and 6 bases from J, with 23 bases between. Germline V gene sequence: CDR1 LNHDA, CDR2 SQIVND (reference sequence). The length of the CDR3 is 17 residues. The CDR3 protein is CASSPDDRDIGGNEQFF. Written as DNA, the CDR3 is TGTGCCAGTAGTCCAGACGACCGGGACATAGGTGGCAATGAGCAGTTCTTC.

The chain recombines TRBV5-1 with TRBJ2-7, with D uncertain. Between the trimmed V and J ends, which lost 2 bases and 2 bases, there was a span of 8 bases. This CDR3 is 13 amino acids long. The V gene's germline CDR1 is SGHRS and CDR2 YFSETQ. The CDR3 bases are TGCGCCAGCAGCTTTGCCGCAACCTACGAGCAGTACTTC. The encoded protein is CASSFAATYEQYF. The full variable domain, completed using reference TRBV5-1 and TRBJ2-7, is KAGVTQTPRYLIKTRGQQVTLSCSPISGHRSVSWYQQTPGQGLQFLFEYFSETQRNKGNFPGRFSGRQFSNSRSEMNVSTLELGDSALYLCASSFAATYEQYFGPGTRLTVT.

The J gene is TRBJ2-1, the V gene TRBV4-3, with 7 bases aligning to TRBD1. V trimming: 1 base; J trimming: 7 bases; junction bases outside the gene matches: 7. CDR3 length equals 15 residues. CDR1 is LGHNA, CDR2 YSLEER, per germline. The CDR3 sequence: CASSQVVTGWNEQFF. As DNA, the CDR3 is TGCGCCAGCAGCCAAGTCGTGACAGGGTGGAATGAGCAGTTCTTC.

This rearrangement joins TRBV7-2 to TRBJ2-5; either TRBD1 or TRBD2 may supply D (5 bases each). This CDR3 contains 14 residues. The V and J ends lost 6 bases and 1 base respectively, with 12 bases between them. Germline V gene data show CDR1 as SGHTA and CDR2 as FQGNSA. The CDR3 sequence: CASSSQGVQETQYF. In DNA form, the CDR3 reads TGTGCCAGCAGTTCCCAGGGAGTCCAAGAGACCCAGTACTTC.

V and J are TRBV9 and TRBJ1-6; maybe TRBD1 (5 bases). The CDR3 totals 16 residues. Germline V gene lookup returns CDR1 SGDLS and CDR2 YYNGEE. V lost 3 bases and J 7 bases, leaving 17 bases between the germline ends. The CDR3 reads CASSAGVQEGNSPLHF. CDR3 in DNA: TGTGCCAGCAGCGCCGGGGTTCAGGAGGGGAATTCACCCCTCCACTTT.

V gene TRBV6-5 combines with J gene TRBJ2-4, with a tentative D call TRBD1 (6 bases). The CDR3 is made up of 15 amino acids. Germline CDR1 and CDR2: MNHEY and SVGAGI. V was cut by 5 bases and J by 1 base, with 12 bases left in between. Here the CDR3 DNA reads TGTGCCAGCAGTCCCGGGACATTCGCCAAAAACATTCAGTACTTC. Translating gives CASSPGTFAKNIQYF.

This clone was detected once. The chain carries TRBV28 and TRBJ2-7; tentative D call: TRBD2 (5 bases). Germline CDR1 is MDHEN and CDR2 is SYDVKM. This CDR3 is built from 13 residues. Trimming pared 10 bases from V and 2 bases from J, leaving 15 bases between. The CDR3 here is CATIGAAAYEQYF. The DNA of the CDR3 is TGTGCCACCATAGGAGCGGCAGCCTACGAGCAGTACTTC.

The chain joins TRBV5-1 to TRBJ2-5; 9 bases map to TRBD1. The J call is uncertain, as TRBJ2-7 better fits the DNA end. The CDR3 has 15 amino acids. CDR1 and CDR2 from the germline V gene are SGHRS and YFSETQ. The CDR3 protein is CASSITGGVYYEQYF. The CDR3 nucleotides are TGCGCCAGCAGCATCACAGGGGGCGTTTACTACGAGCAGTACTTC.

The chain employs TRBV6-1 and TRBJ1-2; 7 nucleotides align to TRBD1. This CDR3 contains 14 residues. The germline gives CDR1 MNHNS, CDR2 SASEGT. Losses at the gene ends were 6 bases for V and 2 bases for J; bases not matched to a gene: 6. The CDR3 loop reads CASRGGTENYGYTF. The CDR3 bases are TGTGCCAGCAGGGGGGGGACAGAGAACTATGGCTACACCTTC.

This clone was found a few times. This rearrangement joins TRBV2 to TRBJ2-3; the D gene is possibly TRBD2 (7 bases). Trimming shortened V by 1 base and J by 4 bases, and 18 bases separated the two germline ends. The germline CDR1 and CDR2 sequences are SNHLY and FYNNEI. The CDR3 length is 17 residues. CDR3 loop: CASSEEGGVLSSDTQYF. Here the CDR3 DNA reads TGTGCCAGCAGTGAAGAGGGGGGGGTTCTGTCTTCAGATACGCAGTATTTT.

The chain is built from TRBV6-6 and TRBJ2-3; D call uncertain. Germline V gene data show CDR1 as MNHNY and CDR2 as SVGAGI (reference sequence). V lost 5 bases and J lost 1, with 7 bases in between. This CDR3 region has 13 residues. This CDR3 reads CASSPRGTDTQYF. DNA for the CDR3: TGTGCCAGCAGTCCAAGGGGCACAGATACGCAGTATTTT.

This chain uses TRBV5-4 with TRBJ1-1; no clear D. This CDR3 spans 15 amino acids. In germline, CDR1 is SGHNT, CDR2 YYREEE (reference sequence). V lost 4 bases to trimming and J lost 7 bases, with 20 bases between them. CDR3 nucleotides: TGTGCCAGCAGCGGGGAGCGCCGCGGAAGTGGTGAAGCTTTCTTT. It specifies CASSGERRGSGEAFF.

The chain has TRBV18 and TRBJ2-3; TRBD1 matches at 9 bases. Unmatched junction bases numbered 8, after V lost 5 bases and J lost 2 bases. CDR1 is KGHSH and CDR2 is LQKENI in the germline V gene. The CDR3 is 16 residues long. The DNA of the CDR3 is TGTGCCAGCTCAGCTACAGGGGGCGGACACACAGATACGCAGTATTTT. Translating it yields CASSATGGGHTDTQYF.

The J gene is TRBJ1-2, the V gene TRBV6-6, with 9 bases aligning to TRBD1. The CDR3 length is 14 residues. V gave up 2 bases and J gave up 8 bases; unmatched junction bases: 6. Germline V gene lookup returns CDR1 MNHNY and CDR2 SVGAGI (reference sequence). CDR3: CASSYTGQGGGYTF. DNA for the CDR3: TGTGCCAGCAGTTACACGGGACAGGGAGGCGGCTACACCTTC.

The chain joins TRBV5-1 to TRBJ1-1; no firm D call. V lost 0 bases to trimming and J lost 5 bases, with 11 bases between them. The V gene's germline CDR1 is SGHRS and CDR2 YFSETQ. The CDR3 loop spans 14 amino acids. CDR3 protein: CASSLGRLGTEAFF. CDR3 bases: TGCGCCAGCAGCTTGGGACGTCTGGGGACTGAAGCTTTCTTT.

The J gene is TRBJ2-1, the V gene TRBV6-6; D remains ambiguous. V lost 0 bases to trimming and J lost 2 bases, with 2 bases between them. Germline V CDR1 and CDR2: MNHNY, SVGAGI (reference sequence). There are 13 residues in the CDR3. The CDR3 DNA sequence: TGTGCCAGCAGTTACTCCCCCTACAATGAGCAGTTCTTC. Residues: CASSYSPYNEQFF.

This clone was counted between two and nine times. The V gene is TRBV9, the J gene TRBJ1-5; D is unresolved. Germline lookup yields CDR1 SGDLS and CDR2 YYNGEE. There are 14 residues in the CDR3. Trimming cost V 0 bases and J 9 bases, with 13 bases left between them. CDR3 coding DNA: TGTGCCAGCAGCGTAGATCCGGGGAATGGGCCCCAGCATTTT. Translation gives CASSVDPGNGPQHF.